This T cell receptor (beta chain) was recovered during a study of CD8 T cells in ankylosing spondylitis. Broader study findings: A TCR beta motif of eight or nine highly homologous variants seemed to mark ankylosing spondylitis blood. Disease-linked clones were found to be CD8+ and relatively rare in peripheral blood. Prior work had noted some motif variants in reactive arthritis blood and synovial fluid. Reportedly, matched ankylosing spondylitis synovial fluid was significantly enriched for disease-linked clones.

TCRdb reprocessed the 5' RACE reads with MiXCR, giving one entry per CDR3 protein. Among around 150,000 distinct CDR3 sequences listed, more than 9% were seen once. This clonotype occurred many times. Its target is not known. CDR1 is LGHDT and CDR2 is YNNKEL in the germline V gene (reference sequence). V shed 4 bases and J 1 base; nucleotides not matched to a gene: 7. The CDR3 spans 16 residues. The sequencing sample was made of blood, either unsorted or a sorted T cell fraction (not recorded which). The receptor comes from a male donor with ankylosing spondylitis or in good health (not recorded which). This chain joins TRBV3-1 and TRBJ2-5; TRBD2 aligns across 9 bases. The CDR3 DNA reads TGTGCCAGCAGCCCATTAGCGGGGGCGCGCCAAGAGACCCAGTACTTC. Amino acid sequence: CASSPLAGARQETQYF.